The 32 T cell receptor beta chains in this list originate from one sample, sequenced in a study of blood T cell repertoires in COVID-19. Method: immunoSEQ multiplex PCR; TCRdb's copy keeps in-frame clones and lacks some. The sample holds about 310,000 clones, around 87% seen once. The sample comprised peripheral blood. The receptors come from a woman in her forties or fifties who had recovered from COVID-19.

This CDR3 reads CASSILASGNIQYF. The DNA for the CDR3 is TGTGCCAGTAGTATTTTGGCTAGCGGAAACATTCAGTACTTC. V is TRBV19 and J is TRBJ2-4; 7 positions match TRBD2. The CDR3 totals 14 residues. Germline CDR1 LNHDA, CDR2 SQIVND (reference sequence). Germline trimming cut 3 bases from V and 6 bases from J; bases unmatched to any gene: 5.

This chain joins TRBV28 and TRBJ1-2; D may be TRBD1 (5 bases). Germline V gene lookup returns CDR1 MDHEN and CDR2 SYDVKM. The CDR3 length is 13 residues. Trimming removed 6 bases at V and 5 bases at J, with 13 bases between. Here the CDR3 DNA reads TGTGCCAGCAGCCCAGGGTCCCGTTATGGCTACACCTTC. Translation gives CASSPGSRYGYTF.

The chain's CDR3 is CASSYPDNEQFF. CDR3 sequence (DNA): TGTGCCAGCAGTTACCCGGACAATGAGCAGTTCTTC. The chain employs TRBV6-2 or TRBV6-3 and TRBJ2-1; no reliable D call. V was clipped by 2 bases and J by 5 bases, with 4 bases between them. Germline CDR1 and CDR2: MNHEY and SVGEGT. This CDR3 region has 12 residues.

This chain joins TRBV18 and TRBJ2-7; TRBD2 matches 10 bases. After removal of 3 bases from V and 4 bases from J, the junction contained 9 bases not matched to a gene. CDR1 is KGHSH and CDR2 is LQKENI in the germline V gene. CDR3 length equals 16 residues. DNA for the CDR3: TGTGCCAGCTCACCTTTCCTAGCGGGAGTGACTTACGAGCAGTACTTC. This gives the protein CASSPFLAGVTYEQYF.

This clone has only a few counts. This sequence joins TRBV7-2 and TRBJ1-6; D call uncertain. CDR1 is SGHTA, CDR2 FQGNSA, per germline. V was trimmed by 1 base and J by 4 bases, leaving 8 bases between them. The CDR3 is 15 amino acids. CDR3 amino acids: CASSLGGYYNSPLHF. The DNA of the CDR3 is TGTGCCAGCAGCTTAGGAGGTTATTATAATTCACCCCTCCACTTT.

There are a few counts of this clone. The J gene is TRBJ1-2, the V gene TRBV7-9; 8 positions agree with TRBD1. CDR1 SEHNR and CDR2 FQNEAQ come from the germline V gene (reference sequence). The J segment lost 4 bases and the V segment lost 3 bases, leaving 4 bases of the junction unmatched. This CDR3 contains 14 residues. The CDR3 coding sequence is TGTGCCAGCAGCTTCCTGGACAGGGCCTATGGCTACACCTTC. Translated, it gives CASSFLDRAYGYTF.

DNA of the CDR3: TGTGCCAGCAGTTTTACAGAAAATGAAAAACTGTTTTTT. This translates into CASSFTENEKLFF. This chain connects TRBV12-3 or TRBV12-4 to TRBJ1-4; D is uncertain. CDR3 size: 13 residues. The V end was cut by 3 bases, the J end by 5 bases, with 7 bases between.

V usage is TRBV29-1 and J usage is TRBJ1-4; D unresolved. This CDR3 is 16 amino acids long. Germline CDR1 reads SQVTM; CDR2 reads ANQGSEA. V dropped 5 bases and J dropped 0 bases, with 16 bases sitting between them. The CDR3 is CSVKMGGPATNEKLFF. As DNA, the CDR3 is TGCAGCGTTAAAATGGGAGGCCCGGCAACTAATGAAAAACTGTTTTTT. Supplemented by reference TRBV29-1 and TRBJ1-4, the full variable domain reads SAVISQKPSRDICQRGTSLTIQCQVDSQVTMMFWYRQQPGQSLTLIATANQGSEATYESGFVIDKFPISRPNLTFSTLTVSNMSPEDSSIYLCSVKMGGPATNEKLFFGSGTQLSVL.

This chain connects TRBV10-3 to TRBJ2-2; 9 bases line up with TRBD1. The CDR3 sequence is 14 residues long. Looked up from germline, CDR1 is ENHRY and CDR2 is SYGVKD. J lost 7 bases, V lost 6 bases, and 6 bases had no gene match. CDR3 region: CAIRTTGGSGELFF. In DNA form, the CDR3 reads TGTGCCATCAGAACGACAGGGGGGAGCGGGGAGCTGTTTTTT.

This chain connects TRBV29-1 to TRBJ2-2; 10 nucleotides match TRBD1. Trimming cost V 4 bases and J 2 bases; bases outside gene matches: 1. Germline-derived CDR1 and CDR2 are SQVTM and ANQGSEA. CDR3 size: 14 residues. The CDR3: CSVGTGGNTGELFF. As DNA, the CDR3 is TGCAGCGTTGGGACAGGGGGAAACACCGGGGAGCTGTTTTTT.

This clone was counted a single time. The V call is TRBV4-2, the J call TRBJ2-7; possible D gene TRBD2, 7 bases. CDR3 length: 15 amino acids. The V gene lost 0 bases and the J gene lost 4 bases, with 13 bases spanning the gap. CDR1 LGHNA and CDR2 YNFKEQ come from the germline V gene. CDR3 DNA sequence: TGTGCCAGCAGCCAAGAGGTAGGGGGGGGTTACGAGCAGTACTTC. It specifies CASSQEVGGGYEQYF.

The CDR3 loop reads CASSQQREAYNEQFF. The CDR3 DNA reads TGCGCCAGCAGCCAGCAGCGGGAGGCTTACAATGAGCAGTTCTTC. The chain uses TRBV5-1 and TRBJ2-1; TRBD2 matches 9 bases. The CDR3 is 15 amino acids. The ends lost 4 bases at V and 4 bases at J; junction bases unmatched: 6. CDR1 and CDR2 from the germline V gene are SGHRS and YFSETQ. Complete variable domain (other parts from reference TRBV5-1 and TRBJ2-1): KAGVTQTPRYLIKTRGQQVTLSCSPISGHRSVSWYQQTPGQGLQFLFEYFSETQRNKGNFPGRFSGRQFSNSRSEMNVSTLELGDSALYLCASSQQREAYNEQFFGPGTRLTVL.

CDR3 in amino acids: CSGGQRNTEAFF. Written as DNA, the CDR3 is TGCAGCGGCGGTCAGCGGAACACTGAAGCTTTCTTT. J is TRBJ1-1 and V is TRBV29-1; D not certain. The CDR3 has 12 residues. The germline V and J ends were trimmed by 7 bases and 1 base, with 10 bases remaining between them. CDR1 is SQVTM, CDR2 ANQGSEA, per germline.

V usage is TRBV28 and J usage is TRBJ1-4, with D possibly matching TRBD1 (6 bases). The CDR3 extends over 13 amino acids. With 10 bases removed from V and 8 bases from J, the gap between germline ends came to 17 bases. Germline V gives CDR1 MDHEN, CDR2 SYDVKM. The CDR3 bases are TGTGCCACCCTACAGGGAATAGGCGAAAAACTGTTTTTT. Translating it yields CATLQGIGEKLFF.

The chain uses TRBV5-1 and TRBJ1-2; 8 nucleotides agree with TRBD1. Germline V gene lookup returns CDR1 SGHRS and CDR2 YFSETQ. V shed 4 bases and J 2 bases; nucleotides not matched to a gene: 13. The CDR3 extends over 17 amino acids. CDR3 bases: TGCGCCAGCAGCGGAATTCCGGGACAGGAGTTCAACTATGGCTACACCTTC. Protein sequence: CASSGIPGQEFNYGYTF.

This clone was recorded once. The DNA of the CDR3 is TGTGCCAGCAGCGTTGTCGGACTAGCGGGAGGGATGGGCACCGGGGAGCTGTTTTTT. Residues: CASSVVGLAGGMGTGELFF. V usage is TRBV9 and J usage is TRBJ2-2; 15 bases are a match to TRBD2. After removal of 2 bases from V and 4 bases from J, the junction contained 9 bases not matched to a gene. From germline, CDR1 is SGDLS and CDR2 YYNGEE. This CDR3 contains 19 residues.

CDR3 in DNA: TGCGCCAGCAGCCAAGATTTGGGTTACGGACAGGGTGTAAATGAGCAGTTCTTC. It yields the protein CASSQDLGYGQGVNEQFF. The chain couples TRBV4-3 to TRBJ2-1, with 8 positions matching TRBD1. In germline, CDR1 is LGHNA, CDR2 YSLEER. The CDR3 totals 18 residues. V was clipped by 0 bases and J by 7 bases; unmatched bases: 14.

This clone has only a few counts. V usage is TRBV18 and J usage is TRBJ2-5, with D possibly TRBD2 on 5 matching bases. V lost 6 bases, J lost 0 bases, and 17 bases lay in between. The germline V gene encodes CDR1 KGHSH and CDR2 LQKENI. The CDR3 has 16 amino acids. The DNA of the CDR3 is TGTGCCAGCTCTCAAGGACTGGGTCCATACCAAGAGACCCAGTACTTC. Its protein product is CASSQGLGPYQETQYF. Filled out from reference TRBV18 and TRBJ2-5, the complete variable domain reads NAGVMQNPRHLVRRRGQEARLRCSPMKGHSHVYWYRQLPEEGLKFMVYLQKENIIDESGMPKERFSAEFPKEGPSILRIQQVVRGDSAAYFCASSQGLGPYQETQYFGPGTRLLVL.

CDR3 in amino acids: CASRGREKGGYEQYF. CDR3 sequence (DNA): TGTGCCAGCAGAGGAAGGGAAAAGGGCGGGTACGAGCAGTACTTC. The chain links TRBV6-5 to TRBJ2-7; D perhaps matches TRBD2 (5 bases). Germline lookup yields CDR1 MNHEY and CDR2 SVGAGI. The CDR3 is 15 amino acids. Trimming stripped 6 bases from V and 4 bases from J, with 19 bases between.

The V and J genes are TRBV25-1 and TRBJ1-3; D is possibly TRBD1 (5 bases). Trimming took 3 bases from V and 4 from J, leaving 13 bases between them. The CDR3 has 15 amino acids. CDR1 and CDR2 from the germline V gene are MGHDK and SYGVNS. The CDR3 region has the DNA TGTGCCAGCAGTGAGGGGGGTGCGATCGGAAACACCATATATTTT. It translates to CASSEGGAIGNTIYF. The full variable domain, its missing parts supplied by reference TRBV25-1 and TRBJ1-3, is EADIYQTPRYLVIGTGKKITLECSQTMGHDKMYWYQQDPGMELHLIHYSYGVNSTEKGDLSSESTVSRIRTEHFPLTLESARPSHTSQYLCASSEGGAIGNTIYFGEGSWLTVV.

In DNA, the CDR3 is TGCGCCAGCAGCCCATTGCCCGGGACAGATACGCAGTATTTT. Its translation: CASSPLPGTDTQYF. The V call is TRBV5-1, the J call TRBJ2-3; D unresolved. CDR1 and CDR2 (germline): SGHRS, YFSETQ. The CDR3 consists of 14 residues. The V end was cut by 4 bases, the J end by 3 bases, with 12 bases between.

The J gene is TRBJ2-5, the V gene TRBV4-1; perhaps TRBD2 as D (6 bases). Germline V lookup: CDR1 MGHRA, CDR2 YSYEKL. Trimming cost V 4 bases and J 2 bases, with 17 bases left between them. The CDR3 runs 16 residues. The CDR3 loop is CASSPSLARGQETQYF. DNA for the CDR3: TGCGCCAGCAGCCCCTCCTTGGCGCGGGGACAAGAGACCCAGTACTTC.

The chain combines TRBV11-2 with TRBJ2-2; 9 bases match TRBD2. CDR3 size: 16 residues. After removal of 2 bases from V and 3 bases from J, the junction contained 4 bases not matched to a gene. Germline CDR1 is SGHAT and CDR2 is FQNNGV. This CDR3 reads CASSLFLAGDTGELFF. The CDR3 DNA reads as TGTGCCAGCAGCTTATTTTTAGCGGGAGACACCGGGGAGCTGTTTTTT. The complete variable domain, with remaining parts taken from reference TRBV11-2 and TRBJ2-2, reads EAGVAQSPRYKIIEKRQSVAFWCNPISGHATLYWYQQILGQGPKLLIQFQNNGVVDDSQLPKDRFSAERLKGVDSTLKIQPAKLEDSAVYLCASSLFLAGDTGELFFGEGSRLTVL.

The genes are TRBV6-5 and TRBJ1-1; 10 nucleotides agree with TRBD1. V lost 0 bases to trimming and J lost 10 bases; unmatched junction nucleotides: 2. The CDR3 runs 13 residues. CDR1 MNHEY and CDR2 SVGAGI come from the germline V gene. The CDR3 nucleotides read TGTGCCAGCAGTTACTCGAGGGACAGGGGAGCTTTCTTT. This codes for CASSYSRDRGAFF.

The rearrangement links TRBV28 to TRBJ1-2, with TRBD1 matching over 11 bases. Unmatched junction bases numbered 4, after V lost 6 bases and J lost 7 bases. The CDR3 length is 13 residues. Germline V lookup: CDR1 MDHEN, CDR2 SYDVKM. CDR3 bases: TGTGCCAGCAGCTCCGGGACAGGGGGTGGCTACACCTTC. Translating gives CASSSGTGGGYTF.

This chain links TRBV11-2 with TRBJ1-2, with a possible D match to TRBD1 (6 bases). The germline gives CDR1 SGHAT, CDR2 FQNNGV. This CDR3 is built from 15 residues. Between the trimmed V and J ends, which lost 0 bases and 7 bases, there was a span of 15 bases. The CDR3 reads CASSLDRGARPGYTF. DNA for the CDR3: TGTGCCAGCAGCTTAGATCGGGGGGCGCGTCCTGGCTACACCTTC.

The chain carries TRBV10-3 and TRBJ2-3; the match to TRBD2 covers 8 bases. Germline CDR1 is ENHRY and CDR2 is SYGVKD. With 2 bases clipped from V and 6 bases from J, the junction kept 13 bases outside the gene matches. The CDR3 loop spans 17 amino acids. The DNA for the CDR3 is TGTGCCATCAGTGAGCCAGGGCCGGCGGGAGGATCGGATACGCAGTATTTT. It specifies CAISEPGPAGGSDTQYF.

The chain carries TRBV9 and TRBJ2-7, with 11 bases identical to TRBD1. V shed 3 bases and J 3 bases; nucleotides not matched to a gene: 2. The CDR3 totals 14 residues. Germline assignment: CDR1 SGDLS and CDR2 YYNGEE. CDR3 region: CASSEGTGGYEQYF. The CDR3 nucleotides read TGTGCCAGCAGCGAGGGGACAGGGGGCTACGAGCAGTACTTC.

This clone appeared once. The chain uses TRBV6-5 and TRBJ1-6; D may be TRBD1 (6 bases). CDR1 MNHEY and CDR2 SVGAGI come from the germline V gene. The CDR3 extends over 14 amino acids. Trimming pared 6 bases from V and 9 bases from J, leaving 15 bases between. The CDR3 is CASRDRSFSSPLHF. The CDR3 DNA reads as TGTGCCAGCAGAGACAGGTCTTTCAGTTCACCCCTCCACTTT.

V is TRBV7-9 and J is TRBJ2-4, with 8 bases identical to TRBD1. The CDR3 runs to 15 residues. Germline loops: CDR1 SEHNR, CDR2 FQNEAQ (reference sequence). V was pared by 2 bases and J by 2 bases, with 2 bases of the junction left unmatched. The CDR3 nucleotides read TGTGCCAGCAGCTTATGGACAGGGTCCAAAAACATTCAGTACTTC. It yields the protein CASSLWTGSKNIQYF. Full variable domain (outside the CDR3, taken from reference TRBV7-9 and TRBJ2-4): DTGVSQNPRHKITKRGQNVTFRCDPISEHNRLYWYRQTLGQGPEFLTYFQNEAQLEKSRLLSDRFSAERPKGSFSTLEIQRTEQGDSAMYLCASSLWTGSKNIQYFGAGTRLSVL.

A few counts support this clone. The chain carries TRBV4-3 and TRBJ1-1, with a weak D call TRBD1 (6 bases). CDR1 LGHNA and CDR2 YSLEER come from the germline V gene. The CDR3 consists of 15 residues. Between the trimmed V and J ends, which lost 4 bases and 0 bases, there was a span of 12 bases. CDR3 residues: CASSLAGTLNTEAFF. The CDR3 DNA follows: TGCGCCAGCAGCCTGGCCGGGACATTGAACACTGAAGCTTTCTTT.

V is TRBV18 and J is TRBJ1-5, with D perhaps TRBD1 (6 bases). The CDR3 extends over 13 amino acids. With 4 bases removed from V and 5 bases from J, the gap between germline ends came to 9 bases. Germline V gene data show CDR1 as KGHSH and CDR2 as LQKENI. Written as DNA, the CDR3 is TGTGCCAGCTCACGCGGGGGGCATCAGCCCCAGCATTTT. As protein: CASSRGGHQPQHF.